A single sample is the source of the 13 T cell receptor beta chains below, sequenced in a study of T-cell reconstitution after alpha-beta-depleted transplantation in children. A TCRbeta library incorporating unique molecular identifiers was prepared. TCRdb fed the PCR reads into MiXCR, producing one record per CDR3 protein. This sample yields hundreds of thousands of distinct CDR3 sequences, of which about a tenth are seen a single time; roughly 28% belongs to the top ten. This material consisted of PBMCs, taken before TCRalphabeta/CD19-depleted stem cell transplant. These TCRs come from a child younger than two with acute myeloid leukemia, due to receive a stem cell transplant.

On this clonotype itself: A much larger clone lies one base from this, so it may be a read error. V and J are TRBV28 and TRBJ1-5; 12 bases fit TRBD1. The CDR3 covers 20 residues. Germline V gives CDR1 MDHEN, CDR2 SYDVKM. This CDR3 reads CASSPTNRDRGRESNQPQLF. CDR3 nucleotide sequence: TGTGCCAGCAGTCCTACCAACCGGGACAGGGGGCGCGAGAGCAATCAGCCCCAGCTTTTT.

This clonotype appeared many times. CDR3 region: CASRKGTPSYEQYF. As DNA, the CDR3 is TGCGCCAGCCGAAAGGGGACACCATCCTACGAGCAGTACTTC. The chain links TRBV5-1 to TRBJ2-7; the D gene is possibly TRBD1 (6 bases). Germline V gives CDR1 SGHRS, CDR2 YFSETQ. The CDR3 is 14 residues long. Between the trimmed V and J ends, which lost 7 bases and 1 base, there was a span of 15 bases.

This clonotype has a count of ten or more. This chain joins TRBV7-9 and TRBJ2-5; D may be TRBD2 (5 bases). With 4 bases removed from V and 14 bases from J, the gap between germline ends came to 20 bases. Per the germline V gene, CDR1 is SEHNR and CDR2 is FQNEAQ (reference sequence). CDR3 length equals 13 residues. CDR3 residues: CASSSPPEGLSYF. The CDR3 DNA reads TGTGCCAGCAGCTCCCCTCCTGAGGGTTTGAGTTACTTC.

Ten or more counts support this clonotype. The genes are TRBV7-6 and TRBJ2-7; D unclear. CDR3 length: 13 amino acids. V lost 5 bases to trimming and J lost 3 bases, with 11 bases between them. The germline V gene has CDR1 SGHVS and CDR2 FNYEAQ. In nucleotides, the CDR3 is TGTGCCAGCAGCATCGGGCCGATCTACGAGCAGTACTTC. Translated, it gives CASSIGPIYEQYF.

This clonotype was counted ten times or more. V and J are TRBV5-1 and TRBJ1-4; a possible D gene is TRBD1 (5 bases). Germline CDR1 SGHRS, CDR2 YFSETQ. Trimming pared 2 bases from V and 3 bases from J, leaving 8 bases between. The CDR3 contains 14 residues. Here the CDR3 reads CASSFPGPNEKLFF. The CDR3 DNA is TGCGCCAGCAGCTTCCCAGGGCCTAATGAAAAACTGTTTTTT. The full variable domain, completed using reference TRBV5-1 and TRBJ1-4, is KAGVTQTPRYLIKTRGQQVTLSCSPISGHRSVSWYQQTPGQGLQFLFEYFSETQRNKGNFPGRFSGRQFSNSRSEMNVSTLELGDSALYLCASSFPGPNEKLFFGSGTQLSVL.

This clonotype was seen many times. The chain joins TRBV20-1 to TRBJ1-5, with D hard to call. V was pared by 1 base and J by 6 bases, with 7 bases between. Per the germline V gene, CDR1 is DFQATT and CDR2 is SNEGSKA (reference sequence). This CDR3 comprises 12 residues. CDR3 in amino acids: CSARGTGQPQHF. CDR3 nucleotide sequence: TGCAGTGCTAGAGGAACGGGTCAGCCCCAGCATTTT.

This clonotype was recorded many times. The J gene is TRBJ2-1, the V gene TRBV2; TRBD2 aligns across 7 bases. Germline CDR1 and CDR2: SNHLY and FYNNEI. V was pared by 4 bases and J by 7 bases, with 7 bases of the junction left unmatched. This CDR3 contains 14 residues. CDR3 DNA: TGTGCCAGCAGTGTATTCAGGGAGGGGAATGAGCAGTTCTTC. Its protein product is CASSVFREGNEQFF.

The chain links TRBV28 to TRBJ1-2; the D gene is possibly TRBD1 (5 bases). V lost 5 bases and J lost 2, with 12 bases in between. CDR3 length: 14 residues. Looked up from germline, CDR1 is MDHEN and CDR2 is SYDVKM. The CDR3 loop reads CASSTHQGNYGYTF. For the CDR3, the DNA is TGTGCCAGCAGTACACACCAGGGAAACTATGGCTACACCTTC.

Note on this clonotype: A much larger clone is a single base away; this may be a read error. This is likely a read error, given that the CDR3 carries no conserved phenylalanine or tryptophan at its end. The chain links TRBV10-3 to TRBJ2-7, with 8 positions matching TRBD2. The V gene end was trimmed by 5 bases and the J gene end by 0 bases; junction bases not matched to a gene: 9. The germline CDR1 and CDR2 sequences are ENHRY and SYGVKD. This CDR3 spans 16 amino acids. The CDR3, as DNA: TGTGCCATCAGTTTCGGGAGGGGCCTAACCTCCTACGAGCAGTACATC. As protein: CAISFGRGLTSYEQYI.

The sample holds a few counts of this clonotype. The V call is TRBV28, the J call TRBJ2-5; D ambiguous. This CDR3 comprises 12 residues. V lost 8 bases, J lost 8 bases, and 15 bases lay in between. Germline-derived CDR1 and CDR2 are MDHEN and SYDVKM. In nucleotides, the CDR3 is TGTGCCAGCGGATGGACGCAGAGAACCCAGTACTTC. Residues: CASGWTQRTQYF.

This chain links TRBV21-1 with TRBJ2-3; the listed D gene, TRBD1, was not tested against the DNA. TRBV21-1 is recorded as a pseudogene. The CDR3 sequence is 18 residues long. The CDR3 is CAGSKALPPRGSTDTQYF. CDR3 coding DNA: TGTGCCGGCAGCAAAGCCCTGCCGCCTAGGGGGAGCACAGATACGCAGTATTTT.

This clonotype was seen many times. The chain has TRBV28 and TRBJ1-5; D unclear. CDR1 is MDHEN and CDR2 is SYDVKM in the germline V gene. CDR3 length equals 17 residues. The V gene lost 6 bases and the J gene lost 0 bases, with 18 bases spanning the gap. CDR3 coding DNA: TGTGCCAGCAGCCCCTCTTTTGGGGTTCGTAGCAATCAGCCCCAGCATTTT. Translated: CASSPSFGVRSNQPQHF.

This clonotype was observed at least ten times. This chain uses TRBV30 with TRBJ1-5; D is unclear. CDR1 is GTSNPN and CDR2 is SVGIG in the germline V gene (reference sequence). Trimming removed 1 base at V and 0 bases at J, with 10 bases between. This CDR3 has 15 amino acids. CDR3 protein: CAWSDGGSSNQPQHF. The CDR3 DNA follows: TGTGCCTGGAGTGATGGCGGGAGTAGCAATCAGCCCCAGCATTTT.